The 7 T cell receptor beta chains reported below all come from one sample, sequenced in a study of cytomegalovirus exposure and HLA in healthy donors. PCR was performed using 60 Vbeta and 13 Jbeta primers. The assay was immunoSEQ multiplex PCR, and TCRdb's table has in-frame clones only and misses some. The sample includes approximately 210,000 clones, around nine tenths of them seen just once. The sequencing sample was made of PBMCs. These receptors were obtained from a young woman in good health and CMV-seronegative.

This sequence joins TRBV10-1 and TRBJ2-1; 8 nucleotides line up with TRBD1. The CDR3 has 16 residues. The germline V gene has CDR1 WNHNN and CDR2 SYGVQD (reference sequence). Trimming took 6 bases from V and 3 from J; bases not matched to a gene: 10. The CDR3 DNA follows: TGCGCCAGCAGGGGCGCCAGGGGGCCTCACTACAATGAGCAGTTCTTC. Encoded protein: CASRGARGPHYNEQFF.

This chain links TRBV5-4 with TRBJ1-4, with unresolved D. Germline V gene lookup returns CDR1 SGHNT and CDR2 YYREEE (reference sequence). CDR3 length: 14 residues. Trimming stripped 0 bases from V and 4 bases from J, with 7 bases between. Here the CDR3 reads CASSLDSGNEKLFF. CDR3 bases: TGTGCCAGCAGCTTGGATTCCGGTAATGAAAAACTGTTTTTT.

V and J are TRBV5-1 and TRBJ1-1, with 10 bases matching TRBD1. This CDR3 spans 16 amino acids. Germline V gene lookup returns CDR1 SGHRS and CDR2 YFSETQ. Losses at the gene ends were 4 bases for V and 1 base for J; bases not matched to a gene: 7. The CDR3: CASSPLGTGENTEAFF. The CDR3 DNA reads TGCGCCAGCAGCCCACTGGGGACAGGGGAGAACACTGAAGCTTTCTTT.

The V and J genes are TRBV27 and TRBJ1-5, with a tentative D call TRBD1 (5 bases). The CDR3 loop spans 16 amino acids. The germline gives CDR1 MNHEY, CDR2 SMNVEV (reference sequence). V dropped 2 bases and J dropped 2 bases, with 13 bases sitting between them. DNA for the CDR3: TGTGCCAGCAGTTTAGTCAGGGCTGGACGCAATCAGCCCCAGCATTTT. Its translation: CASSLVRAGRNQPQHF.

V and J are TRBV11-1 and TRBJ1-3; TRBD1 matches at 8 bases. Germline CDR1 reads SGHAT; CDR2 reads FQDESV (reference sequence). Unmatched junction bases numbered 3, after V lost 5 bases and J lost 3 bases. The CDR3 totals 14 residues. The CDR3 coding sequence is TGTGCCAGCAGCCCGGGACAGGTTGGAAACACCATATATTTT. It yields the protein CASSPGQVGNTIYF.

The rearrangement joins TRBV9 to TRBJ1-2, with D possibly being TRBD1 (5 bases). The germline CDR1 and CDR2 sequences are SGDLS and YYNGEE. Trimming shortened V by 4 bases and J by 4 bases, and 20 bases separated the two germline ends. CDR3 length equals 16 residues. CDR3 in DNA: TGTGCCAGCAGCACATCTACGGGGGAGGGGAGCTATGGCTACACCTTC. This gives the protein CASSTSTGEGSYGYTF.

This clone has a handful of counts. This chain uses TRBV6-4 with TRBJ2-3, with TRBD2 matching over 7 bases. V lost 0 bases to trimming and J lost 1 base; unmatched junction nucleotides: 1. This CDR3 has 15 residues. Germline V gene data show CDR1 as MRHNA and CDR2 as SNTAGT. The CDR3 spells CASSDSSGGTDTQYF. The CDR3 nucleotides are TGTGCCAGCAGTGACTCGAGCGGGGGCACAGATACGCAGTATTTT.